This T cell receptor beta chain was documented in a study of shared clonotypes between healthy human individuals. Points from the study as a whole: Sampling used blood alone; tissue repertoires probably differ.

The CDR3 is 14 amino acids. Per germline, CDR1 SGHVS and CDR2 FQNEAQ. Unmatched junction bases numbered 2, after V lost 3 bases and J lost 1 base. Deep-level running was used for the assay. Every subset's genomic DNA went evenly onto several immunoSEQ plates. Measured with immunoSEQ multiplex PCR; TCRdb has only the in-frame clones, and not every one. Altogether some 2.4 million clones are present, 80% to 95% being singletons, with the ten largest covering 0.36%. A note on this clone: As yet, its antigen is unknown. This sample includes further DNA sequences coding for the same CDR3.

V usage is TRBV7-8 and J usage is TRBJ2-5, with TRBD1 identical over 7 bases. Sequenced: naive CD4+ T cells from PBMCs. Subset meaning: CD45RA+ positively selected. The receptor's source is a young man in good health. Some clones in this sample may be carry-over from other donors' samples. The CDR3 bases are TGTGCCAGCAGCTTGGGGACAGCCCAAGAGACCCAGTACTTC. Its protein product is CASSLGTAQETQYF.